The 8 T cell receptor beta chains in this list originate from one sample, sequenced in a study of T cell clonality in common variable immunodeficiency. Sequencing used immunoSEQ multiplex PCR; TCRdb keeps in-frame clones, though not all of them. The sample contains approximately 58,000 clones, none of them singletons. Material for sequencing was peripheral blood mononuclear cells. The receptors originated from a person aged 18-69 years in good health.

On this clone: The read comes to an end 3 residues before the CDR3 does, leaving the germline J gene to fill in the end. The rearrangement joins TRBV5-4 to TRBJ2-7; 9 nucleotides match TRBD2. Unmatched junction bases numbered 9, after V lost 2 bases and J lost 6 bases. The CDR3 has 15 amino acids. Germline V gene sequence: CDR1 SGHNT, CDR2 YYREEE (reference sequence). This CDR3 reads CASSLRRAGGGEQYF. The CDR3 DNA, read in part, is TGTGCCAGCAGCTTACGTCGAGCGGGAGGAGGCGAG.

This clone was counted ten times or more. The read falls 3 residues short of the CDR3 end, and the missing part is taken from the germline J gene. The V call is TRBV2, the J call TRBJ1-6; D perhaps matches TRBD1 (5 bases). V gave up 7 bases and J gave up 3 bases, with 19 bases separating them. The CDR3 is 17 residues long. Germline V gives CDR1 SNHLY, CDR2 FYNNEI. CDR3 sequence: CASIPTVSVHYNSPLHF. CDR3 DNA (partial): TGTGCCAGCATTCCGACAGTCAGCGTTCACTATAATTCACCC.

This clone has ten or more counts. CDR3 DNA (partial): TGTGCCAGCAGCTCCACTAGCGGCACAGATACG. It yields the protein CASSSTSGTDT. The full CDR3 is CASSSTSGTDTQYF. This sequence joins TRBV2 and TRBJ2-3, with 7 bases lining up with TRBD2. The CDR3 end is not reached by the read, which stops 3 residues before it; the germline J gene fills it in. In germline, CDR1 is SNHLY, CDR2 FYNNEI. CDR3 length: 14 residues. After removal of 6 bases from V and 1 base from J, the junction contained 4 bases not matched to a gene. The whole variable domain, filled in from reference TRBV2 and TRBJ2-3, reads EPEVTQTPSHQVTQMGQEVILRCVPISNHLYFYWYRQILGQKVEFLVSFYNNEISEKSEIFDDQFSVERPDGSNFTLKIRSTKLEDSAMYFCASSSTSGTDTQYFGPGTRLTVL.

The sample holds many counts of this clone. The read ends 3 residues before the CDR3 terminus; that terminus is restored from the germline J gene. V usage is TRBV19 and J usage is TRBJ2-1; D possibly corresponds to TRBD2 (5 bases). Germline V gene lookup returns CDR1 LNHDA and CDR2 SQIVND (reference sequence). The V gene lost 6 bases and the J gene lost 3 bases, with 9 bases spanning the gap. This CDR3 is built from 13 residues. The CDR3 loop is CASRGLDYNEQFF. The CDR3 bases that were read are TGTGCCAGTAGAGGACTGGACTACAATGAG. Together with reference TRBV19 and TRBJ2-1, the CDR3 gives the full variable domain: DGGITQSPKYLFRKEGQNVTLSCEQNLNHDAMYWYRQDPGQGLRLIYYSQIVNDFQKGDIAEGYSVSREKKESFPLTVTSAQKNPTAFYLCASRGLDYNEQFFGPGTRLTVL.

This clone was observed many times. The missing CDR3 end, 3 residues past where the read stops, is filled in from the germline J gene. The chain couples TRBV5-1 to TRBJ2-7; 7 positions agree with TRBD1. The CDR3 contains 14 residues. CDR1 is SGHRS, CDR2 YFSETQ, per germline. J was trimmed by 2 bases and V by 3 bases; bases with no gene match: 5. Here the CDR3 reads CASSSTGTAYEQYF. CDR3 bases read: TGCGCCAGCAGCTCGACGGGGACAGCCTACGAG.

This clone has ten or more counts. Incomplete CDR3 DNA: TGTGCCAGCAGTTTAGCGGGTCTCTCCTACAATGAG. Encoded protein: CASSLAGLSYNE. The full CDR3 reads CASSLAGLSYNEQFF. The J gene is TRBJ2-1, the V gene TRBV28; D might be TRBD2 (5 bases). The read ends 3 residues early relative to the CDR3; the germline J gene fills the gap. The V gene's germline CDR1 is MDHEN and CDR2 SYDVKM. Trimming cost V 2 bases and J 0 bases, with 8 bases left between them. The CDR3 runs 15 residues.

This clone was recorded many times. The read terminates 3 residues before the CDR3 end, so the remaining end is supplied by the germline J gene. The chain recombines TRBV5-6 with TRBJ1-2, with D perhaps matching TRBD1 (6 bases). This CDR3 is built from 13 residues. Germline CDR1 SGHDT, CDR2 YYEEEE. Trimming pared 4 bases from V and 5 bases from J, leaving 12 bases between. The CDR3 bases that were read are TGTGCCAGCAGCCGAGAGGGGACATATGGC. It translates to CASSREGTYG. Given in full, the CDR3 is CASSREGTYGYTF.

This clone came up many times. Read data end 3 residues before the CDR3 end; the end is taken from the germline J gene. The J gene is TRBJ1-5, the V gene TRBV12-3 or TRBV12-4, with TRBD1 identical over 7 bases. This CDR3 contains 13 residues. Germline trimming cut 6 bases from V and 3 bases from J; bases unmatched to any gene: 2. CDR3 region: CASSGQVNQPQHF. Incomplete CDR3 DNA: TGTGCCAGCAGCGGACAGGTCAATCAGCCC.